This T cell receptor beta chain was obtained from a study of T cells in localized non-small cell lung cancer. Study findings and constraints: Uninvolved adjacent lung showed peak T cell clonality, exceeding tumor. In adjacent lung appeared a median 57 of the top 100 tumor clones. Higher blood T cell density went with longer overall survival. Investigators sequenced only a single tumor region, leaving heterogeneity possible.

Produced via immunoSEQ multiplex PCR; TCRdb's table is partial and in-frame only. The data hold approximately 3,200 clones, with roughly 21% observed a single time. Concerning this clone: The antigen is unknown.

The V end was cut by 2 bases, the J end by 8 bases, with 13 bases between. CDR1 and CDR2 (germline): SGHDN, FVKESK. This CDR3 spans 14 amino acids. The specimen was lung tumor tissue, collected before any cancer treatment. The V and J genes are TRBV14 and TRBJ1-3; TRBD1 might be the D (6 bases). The sequence derives from a woman between 35 and 75 years old with stage I lung adenocarcinoma. The CDR3 DNA follows: TGTGCCAGCAGCCAACAGGGGATGGGAGACACCATATATTTT. Protein: CASSQQGMGDTIYF. The full variable domain, its missing parts supplied by reference TRBV14 and TRBJ1-3, is EAGVTQFPSHSVIEKGQTVTLRCDPISGHDNLYWYRRVMGKEIKFLLHFVKESKQDESGMPNNRFLAERTGGTYSTLKVQPAELEDSGVYFCASSQQGMGDTIYFGEGSWLTVV.